This T cell receptor beta chain was obtained from a study of shared clonotypes between healthy human individuals. Across the whole study: The donors, two women and three men, were aged 18 to 49. Study-wide results and caveats: All-four-donor shared clonotypes had higher generation probabilities than non-shared clonotypes did.

Germline V lookup: CDR1 MDHEN, CDR2 SYDVKM. The V gene end was trimmed by 9 bases and the J gene end by 7 bases; junction bases not matched to a gene: 12. CDR3 length: 14 amino acids. A note on this clone: No antigen is known for it.

Deep was the level at which the assay was run. Profiling relied on immunoSEQ multiplex PCR, and the TCRdb table lists in-frame clones only, not all of them. Of around 2,000,000 clones in the sample, around 93% were seen once. Naive CD8 populations comprised CD45RO-negative cells positively selected for CCR7, excluding terminally differentiated effector memory CD45RA+ cells. The rearrangement links TRBV28 to TRBJ2-7; 10 bases are a match to TRBD2. The TCR comes from a man younger than 35 in good health. Some clones in this sample may be carry-over from other donors' samples. The sequenced material came from naive CD8+ T cells from PBMCs. The CDR3 here is CASWSGRASGEQYF. The CDR3 DNA is TGTGCCAGTTGGAGCGGGAGGGCCTCGGGGGAGCAGTACTTC.